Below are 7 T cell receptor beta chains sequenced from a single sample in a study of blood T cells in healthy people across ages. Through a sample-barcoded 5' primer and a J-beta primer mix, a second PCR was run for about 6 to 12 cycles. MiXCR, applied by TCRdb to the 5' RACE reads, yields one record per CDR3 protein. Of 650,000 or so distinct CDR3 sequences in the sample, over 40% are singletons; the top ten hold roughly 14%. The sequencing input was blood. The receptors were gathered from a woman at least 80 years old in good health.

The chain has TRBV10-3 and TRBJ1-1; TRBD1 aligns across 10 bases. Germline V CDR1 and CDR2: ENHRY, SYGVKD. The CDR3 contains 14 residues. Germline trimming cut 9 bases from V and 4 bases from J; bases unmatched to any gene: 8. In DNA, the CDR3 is TGTGCCATATGGGACAGGGGAGGGGGCACTGAAGCTTTCTTT. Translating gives CAIWDRGGGTEAFF.

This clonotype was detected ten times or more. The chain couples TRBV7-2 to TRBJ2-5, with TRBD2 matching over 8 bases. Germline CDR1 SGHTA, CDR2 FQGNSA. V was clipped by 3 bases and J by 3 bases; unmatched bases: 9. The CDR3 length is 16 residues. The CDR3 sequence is CASSFGTSLAEETQYF. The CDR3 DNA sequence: TGTGCCAGCAGCTTCGGGACTAGTCTTGCCGAAGAGACCCAGTACTTC.

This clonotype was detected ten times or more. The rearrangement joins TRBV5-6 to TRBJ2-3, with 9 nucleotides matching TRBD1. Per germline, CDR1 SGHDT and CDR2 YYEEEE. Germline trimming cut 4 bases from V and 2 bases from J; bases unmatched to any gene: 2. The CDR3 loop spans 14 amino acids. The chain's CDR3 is CASSRTGATDTQYF. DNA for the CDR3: TGTGCCAGCAGCCGGACAGGGGCCACAGATACGCAGTATTTT.

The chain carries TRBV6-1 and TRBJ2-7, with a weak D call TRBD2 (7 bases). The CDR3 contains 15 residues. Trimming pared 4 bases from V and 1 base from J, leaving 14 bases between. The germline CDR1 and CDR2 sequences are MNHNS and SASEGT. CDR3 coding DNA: TGTGCCAGCAGTGCGGGCGGGGGCCTATCCTACGAGCAGTACTTC. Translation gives CASSAGGGLSYEQYF.

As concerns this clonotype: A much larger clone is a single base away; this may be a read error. CDR3 loop: CASRSGQGDTEAFF. CDR3 bases: TGTGCCAGCAGGTCGGGACAGGGAGACACTGAAGCTTTCTTT. This chain links TRBV6-1 with TRBJ1-1; 9 nucleotides line up with TRBD1. V lost 6 bases and J lost 3; bases outside the gene matches: 5. Per the germline V gene, CDR1 is MNHNS and CDR2 is SASEGT. This CDR3 is 14 amino acids long.

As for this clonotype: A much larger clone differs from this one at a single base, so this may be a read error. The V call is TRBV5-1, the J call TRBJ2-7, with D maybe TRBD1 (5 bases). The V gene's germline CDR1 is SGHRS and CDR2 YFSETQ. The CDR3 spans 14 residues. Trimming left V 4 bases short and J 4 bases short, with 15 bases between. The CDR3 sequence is CASSEEAPGYEQYF. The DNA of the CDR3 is TGCGCCAGCAGCGAAGAGGCACCAGGGTACGAGCAGTACTTC.

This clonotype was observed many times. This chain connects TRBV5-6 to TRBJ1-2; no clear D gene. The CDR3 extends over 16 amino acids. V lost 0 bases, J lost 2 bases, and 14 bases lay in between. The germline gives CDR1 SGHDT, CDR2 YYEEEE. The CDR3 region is CASSLGGSGFNYGYTF. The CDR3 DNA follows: TGTGCCAGCAGCTTGGGCGGCAGTGGTTTCAACTATGGCTACACCTTC.